This T cell receptor beta chain was recorded in a study of cytomegalovirus exposure and HLA in healthy donors. Amplification used 60 Vbeta primers and 13 Jbeta primers. Profiled with immunoSEQ multiplex PCR; TCRdb holds only in-frame clones, not every one. The data contain some 130,000 clones, approximately 68% of them seen just once; the ten biggest clones take up around 1.6%. Sequenced sample: PBMCs. This clonotype originated in a man aged 30-40 years in good health and CMV-seropositive.

DNA of the CDR3: TGTGCCAGCAGTTACTCGGAGGGGACTGGGGCCAACGTCCTGACTTTC. Protein sequence: CASSYSEGTGANVLTF. The chain joins TRBV6-5 to TRBJ2-6; the D gene is possibly TRBD2 (6 bases). Trimming shortened V by 0 bases and J by 2 bases, and 8 bases separated the two germline ends. The germline V gene has CDR1 MNHEY and CDR2 SVGAGI. This CDR3 spans 16 amino acids.